The rows below give T cell receptor beta chains drawn from one sample of a study of a mutant IDH1 vaccine in newly diagnosed glioma. These receptors' antigens are unknown. Measured with immunoSEQ multiplex PCR; TCRdb has only the in-frame clones, and not every one. Of about 56,000 clones listed, roughly four fifths are singletons. This specimen consisted of PBMCs, obtained from a glioma patient whose treatment included an IDH1 peptide vaccine. Every receptor here comes from a woman aged 45 to 65 with glioma. Both conserved end residues are part of each CDR3. D genes are given only for firm matches. Clone sizes are given selectively: once, few, many, or a class where the clone is expanded.

clone size	J gene	V gene	D gene	CDR3 length	CDR3 DNA	CDR3 protein
once	TRBJ2-3	TRBV6-6	TRBD2	14	TGTGCCAGCCTTAGCGGGGGCAGCACAGATACGCAGTATTTT	CASLSGGSTDTQYF
few	TRBJ1-1	TRBV30	-	12	TGTGCCTGGAGTGCACAGGGCACTGAAGCTTTCTTT	CAWSAQGTEAFF
once	TRBJ1-2	TRBV27	-	15	TGTGCCAGCAGTTTGGGACCCGTGATAGGTAAAGGCTACACCTTC	CASSLGPVIGKGYTF
few	TRBJ1-1	TRBV30	-	13	TGTGCCTGGGACGACCAGGTGAACACTGAAGCTTTCTTT	CAWDDQVNTEAFF
-	TRBJ2-1	TRBV10-3	TRBD1	16	TGTGCCATCAGTGGGACCGGACAGGGTGCCTACAATGAGCAGTTCTTC	CAISGTGQGAYNEQFF
-	TRBJ1-1	TRBV27	-	12	TGTGCCAGCAGTCACCGACAGACTGAAGCTTTCTTT	CASSHRQTEAFF
-	TRBJ2-7	TRBV9	-	14	TGTGCCAGCAGCCGTGGTGGGGGGATCTACGAGCAGTACTTC	CASSRGGGIYEQYF
-	TRBJ2-5	TRBV7-2	TRBD1	12	TGTGCCAGCAGCACGGGACAGGGGGCCCAGTACTTC	CASSTGQGAQYF
few	TRBJ1-4	TRBV23-1	-	14	TGCGCCAGCAGTCCCAGGACTGTTAATGAAAAACTGTTTTTT	CASSPRTVNEKLFF
once	TRBJ1-5	TRBV19	TRBD1	15	TGTGCCAGTAGTATTTTTGTGACAGGGGATCAGCCCCAGCATTTT	CASSIFVTGDQPQHF
once	TRBJ1-2	TRBV9	-	17	TGTGCCAGCAGCGGACTCGGCCAGGGTTCCAACTTCTATGGCTACACCTTC	CASSGLGQGSNFYGYTF
many	TRBJ1-1	TRBV4-2	TRBD1	14	TGTGCCAGCAGCCAAGGGACAGGACTCACTGAAGCTTTCTTT	CASSQGTGLTEAFF
-	TRBJ2-7	TRBV10-1	-	14	TGCGCCAGCAATGGCAGGGCAAAATCCTACGAGCAGTACTTC	CASNGRAKSYEQYF
-	TRBJ2-3	TRBV11-2	-	15	TGTGCCAGCAGCTTACGGGGACATAGCACAGATACGCAGTATTTT	CASSLRGHSTDTQYF
-	TRBJ2-2	TRBV4-1	-	17	TGCGCCAGCAGCCAAGGCGGAGGGACCGCGAACACCGGGGAGCTGTTTTTT	CASSQGGGTANTGELFF
-	TRBJ1-5	TRBV5-5	TRBD1	15	TGTGCCAGCAGCTCCGGACAGGGACCAAGTCAGCCCCAGCATTTT	CASSSGQGPSQPQHF
-	TRBJ1-1	TRBV15	-	12	TGTGCCACCAGCGAAGGGAACACTGAAGCTTTCTTT	CATSEGNTEAFF
-	TRBJ1-1	TRBV6-4	-	13	TGTGCTCCAGCGCGGGGGTCGAACACTGAAGCTTTCTTT	CAPARGSNTEAFF
-	TRBJ1-6	TRBV5-1	TRBD1	15	TGCGCCAGCAGCTTGGGCGCAGGGGGTGATTCACCCCTCCACTTT	CASSLGAGGDSPLHF
-	TRBJ2-3	TRBV10-3	-	14	TGTGCCATCAGACCGACGGCGGTCCCAGATACGCAGTATTTT	CAIRPTAVPDTQYF
-	TRBJ2-2	TRBV7-9	-	12	TGTGCCAGCAGGACAACCAACGGGGAGCTGTTTTTT	CASRTTNGELFF
-	TRBJ2-5	TRBV27	-	16	TGTGCCAGCAGTTTATCTCCTTGGCAGGGGCAAGAGACCCAGTACTTC	CASSLSPWQGQETQYF
-	TRBJ2-3	TRBV7-7	-	13	TGTGCTATATCGTCGGGCCTCGCAGATACGCAGTATTTT	CAISSGLADTQYF
-	TRBJ2-7	TRBV7-9	-	14	TGTGCCAGCAGCTTAGGAGAAAATTCCTACGAGCAGTACTTC	CASSLGENSYEQYF
-	TRBJ1-6	TRBV5-1	-	15	TGCGCCAGCAGCTTGAGAATTCCAGGGAATTCACCCCTCCACTTT	CASSLRIPGNSPLHF
-	TRBJ1-2	TRBV5-6	-	13	TGTGCCAGCAGCTTGAAGGGAGGCTATGGCTACACCTTC	CASSLKGGYGYTF
-	TRBJ1-2	TRBV6-5	-	14	TGTGCCAGCAGTTACCCAGGGCAGGGGATGAGCTACACCTTC	CASSYPGQGMSYTF
-	TRBJ2-1	TRBV5-1	TRBD1	15	TGCGCCAGTAGCCATAATATACAGGGGGCGAATGAGCAGTTCTTC	CASSHNIQGANEQFF
-	TRBJ1-6	TRBV27	-	15	TGTGCCAGCAAACCCGGGCGGAGCTATAATTCACCCCTCCACTTT	CASKPGRSYNSPLHF
-	TRBJ1-1	TRBV10-1	-	13	TGCGCCAGCAGTGAATTCACACAGGGAGAAGCTTTCTTT	CASSEFTQGEAFF
-	TRBJ1-1	TRBV7-9	-	12	TGTGCCAGCAGCATAGGGACCCCTGAAGCTTTCTTT	CASSIGTPEAFF
-	TRBJ1-5	TRBV30	-	13	TGTGCCTGGTCAACAGGGTCCAATCAGCCCCAGCATTTT	CAWSTGSNQPQHF
once	TRBJ1-2	TRBV6-6	TRBD1	15	TGTGCCAGCAGGTCCGGGACAGGGGCAAACTATGGCTACACCTTC	CASRSGTGANYGYTF
-	TRBJ1-4	TRBV4-2	TRBD1	14	TGTGCCAGCAGCTCCCGACAGGGCGGTGAAAAACTGTTTTTT	CASSSRQGGEKLFF
-	TRBJ2-1	TRBV9	TRBD1	15	TGTGCCAGCAGTCTTGGTCGACAGGGAATCAATGAGCAGTTCTTC	CASSLGRQGINEQFF
-	TRBJ2-2	TRBV7-2	TRBD2	14	TGTGCCAGCAGGGCTAGCGGGGGGGCCGGGGAGCTGTTTTTT	CASRASGGAGELFF
-	TRBJ1-5	TRBV6-1	-	14	TGTGCCAGCAGTAAGCAGTATAGCAATCAGCCCCAGCATTTT	CASSKQYSNQPQHF
few	TRBJ1-2	TRBV29-1	-	11	TGCAGCGCTCGGCACACCTATGGCTACACCTTC	CSARHTYGYTF
-	TRBJ2-6	TRBV4-1	TRBD2	17	TGCGCCAGCAGCCAAGATTTCCGGGGGGTTGGGGCCAACGTCCTGACTTTC	CASSQDFRGVGANVLTF
-	TRBJ2-2	TRBV7-9	-	15	TGTGCCAGCAATAAAGGCCCCGCCGTAGCCGGGGAGCTGTTTTTT	CASNKGPAVAGELFF
-	TRBJ2-3	TRBV7-9	TRBD2	16	TGTGCCAGCATCCTCGCACGGGGGGGGGCTACAGATACGCAGTATTTT	CASILARGGATDTQYF
-	TRBJ1-5	TRBV5-1	-	19	TGCGCCAGCAGCCCCGAAGGGGGGGACTTACTCACCTGTAATCAGCCCCAGCATTTT	CASSPEGGDLLTCNQPQHF
-	TRBJ2-7	TRBV6-5	-	14	TGTGCCAGCAGCCGCCAGGCCTTGGCCTACGAGCAGTACTTC	CASSRQALAYEQYF
-	TRBJ2-7	TRBV30	-	11	TGTGCCTGGAGCGCAGGGTTCGAGCAGTACTTC	CAWSAGFEQYF
-	TRBJ1-1	TRBV5-1	TRBD1	15	TGCGCCAGCAGGGGGACAGGGTATGGAGGGACTGAAGCTTTCTTT	CASRGTGYGGTEAFF
-	TRBJ1-2	TRBV19	-	15	TGTGCCAGTAGACCCCAGGACAGAACAATTTATGGCTACACCTTC	CASRPQDRTIYGYTF
-	TRBJ1-4	TRBV7-9	-	15	TGTGCCAGCAGCTACTCGAGGGGGAAGGGGGAAAAACTGTTTTTT	CASSYSRGKGEKLFF
-	TRBJ2-1	TRBV4-2	TRBD2	16	TGTGCCAGCAGCCAGATAGCGGGGGGAAGGGGCAATGAGCAGTTCTTC	CASSQIAGGRGNEQFF
-	TRBJ2-6	TRBV5-1	-	17	TGCGCCAGCAGCTTCCAGCCGTTAAGCTCTGGGGCCAACGTCCTGACTTTC	CASSFQPLSSGANVLTF
-	TRBJ1-1	TRBV6-1	-	14	TGTGCCAGCAGTGAAGTTTACAAGAACACTGAAGCTTTCTTT	CASSEVYKNTEAFF
-	TRBJ1-4	TRBV6-1	-	11	TGTGCCAGCAGTGAGCCATACGAACTGTTTTTT	CASSEPYELFF
-	TRBJ1-1	TRBV2	-	13	TGTGCCAGCAAACAGATTTTTAACACTGAAGCTTTCTTT	CASKQIFNTEAFF
-	TRBJ2-1	TRBV19	-	11	TGTGCCAGTACCTCGTCAAGTGAGCAGTTCTTC	CASTSSSEQFF
-	TRBJ1-1	TRBV9	TRBD1	14	TGTGCCAGCAGCGTTACAGGGGGGAACACTGAAGCTTTCTTT	CASSVTGGNTEAFF
-	TRBJ1-2	TRBV6-5	-	11	TGTGCCAGCAGTTACAGCAGGTCATACACCTTC	CASSYSRSYTF
-	TRBJ2-7	TRBV27	TRBD1	16	TGTGCCAGCAGTATGACTTTTGGGACAGGGTACTACGAGCAGTACTTC	CASSMTFGTGYYEQYF
-	TRBJ2-2	TRBV7-3	-	17	TGTGCCAGCAGCTTAATCAGGCGGCAGGGTGCCACCGGGGAGCTGTTTTTT	CASSLIRRQGATGELFF